The rows below give T cell receptor beta chains drawn from one sample of a study of blood T cells in healthy people across ages. TCRdb called the 5' RACE reads again in MiXCR, with one record for every CDR3 protein. The sample holds some 760,000 distinct CDR3 sequences; just under 25% are singletons and the top ten take around 9.2%. Another study also made use of these data, one on T cells of mothers and their children.

Sequenced input: blood. The source is a boy younger than 18 in good health. The CDR3 runs from the conserved cysteine through the conserved F or W. The D gene is left open where the match is weak. Size values are once, few and many counts, or a class for expanded clones, and some rows have none.

.	14	TRBV12-5	few	TRBJ1-4	CASGPGTAHEKLFF	TGTGCTAGTGGACCCGGGACCGCTCATGAAAAACTGTTTTTT
.	14	TRBV12-3/TRBV12-4	.	TRBJ1-1	CASSGGGADTEAFF	TGTGCCAGCAGTGGCGGTGGGGCGGACACTGAAGCTTTCTTT
.	15	TRBV12-3/TRBV12-4	.	TRBJ2-2	CASSPVPKGTGELFF	TGTGCCAGCAGCCCGGTCCCCAAAGGAACCGGGGAGCTGTTTTTT
TRBD1	15	TRBV6-1	once	TRBJ1-4	CASSRTGSTNEKLFF	TGTGCCAGCAGTCGGACAGGATCAACTAATGAAAAACTGTTTTTT
.	17	TRBV4-1	.	TRBJ2-5	CASSQDIAGVPTETQYF	TGCGCCAGCAGCCAAGATATAGCCGGGGTCCCGACGGAGACCCAGTACTTC
TRBD2	16	TRBV5-4	few	TRBJ2-1	CASSLASGGAYDEQFF	TGTGCCAGCAGCTTGGCTAGCGGGGGAGCCTACGATGAGCAGTTCTTC
TRBD2	16	TRBV29-1	few	TRBJ2-7	CSVEAPTSGAPYEQYF	TGCAGCGTTGAAGCCCCGACTAGCGGGGCACCCTACGAGCAGTACTTC
.	17	TRBV3-1	.	TRBJ2-1	CASSQDLGGLSYNEQFF	TGTGCCAGCAGCCAAGATCTCGGGGGGCTGTCCTACAATGAGCAGTTCTTC
.	17	TRBV7-2	few	TRBJ2-2	CASSSPRREPNTGELFF	TGTGCCAGCAGCTCCCCCCGTAGGGAGCCGAACACCGGGGAGCTGTTTTTT
TRBD2	16	TRBV28	.	TRBJ2-7	CASSLPTSGGPLEQYF	TGTGCCAGCAGTTTACCAACTAGCGGGGGTCCTCTCGAGCAGTACTTC
.	12	TRBV29-1	few	TRBJ1-2	CSGGTPNYGYTF	TGCAGCGGTGGGACACCTAACTATGGCTACACCTTC
.	12	TRBV20-1	.	TRBJ2-7	CSASNSAYEQYF	TGCAGTGCTAGTAACAGCGCCTACGAGCAGTACTTC
TRBD1	14	TRBV2	many	TRBJ1-4	CASSGNRDSEKLFF	TGTGCCAGCAGTGGAAACCGGGACAGTGAAAAACTGTTTTTT
.	13	TRBV13	few	TRBJ1-6	CASSQGRNSPLHF	TGTGCCAGCAGCCAAGGACGAAATTCACCCCTCCACTTT
.	10	TRBV29-1	.	TRBJ2-1	CSVAGFEQFF	TGCAGCGTTGCGGGGTTTGAGCAGTTCTTC
.	14	TRBV14	few	TRBJ1-1	CASSQDWIGTEAFF	TGTGCCAGCAGCCAGGATTGGATTGGCACTGAAGCTTTCTTT
.	13	TRBV15	few	TRBJ2-1	CATSRDVGDEQFF	TGTGCCACCAGCAGAGATGTTGGAGATGAGCAGTTCTTC
TRBD2	18	TRBV2	few	TRBJ2-1	CASSESPLGLAAYNEQFF	TGTGCCAGCAGTGAAAGTCCCCTCGGTCTAGCGGCCTACAATGAGCAGTTCTTC
.	12	TRBV12-3/TRBV12-4	.	TRBJ2-7	CASSLGRFEQCF	TGTGCCAGCAGTTTGGGTCGATTCGAGCAGTGCTTC
TRBD1	15	TRBV7-8	.	TRBJ2-5	CASSFLGQGVETQYF	TGTGCCAGCAGCTTTTTGGGACAGGGTGTAGAGACCCAGTACTTC
.	14	TRBV11-1	.	TRBJ2-7	CASSLALDLYEQYF	TGTGCCAGCAGCTTAGCCCTGGACCTCTACGAGCAGTACTTC
TRBD2	17	TRBV28	.	TRBJ2-1	CASSSIALAGVNNEQFF	TGTGCCAGCAGTTCTATCGCGCTAGCGGGAGTAAACAATGAGCAGTTCTTC
.	10	TRBV28	.	TRBJ1-2	CASGRYGYTF	TGTGCCAGCGGAAGATATGGCTACACCTTC
.	16	TRBV6-1	.	TRBJ1-6	CASAKTDSSYNSPLHF	TGTGCCAGCGCAAAGACCGACAGCTCCTATAATTCACCCCTCCACTTT
.	13	TRBV6-2/TRBV6-3	.	TRBJ2-7	CASSSGFSYEQYF	TGTGCCAGCAGTTCTGGTTTCTCCTACGAGCAGTACTTC
.	14	TRBV12-3/TRBV12-4	.	TRBJ2-1	CASSFLEPYNEQFF	TGTGCCAGCAGTTTCTTAGAACCCTACAATGAGCAGTTCTTC
TRBD2	15	TRBV7-2	few	TRBJ2-7	CASSTQSGILNEQYF	TGTGCCAGCAGCACCCAAAGCGGGATCCTGAACGAGCAGTACTTC
.	13	TRBV20-1	.	TRBJ1-1	CSASVQVNTEAFF	TGCAGTGCTAGCGTCCAGGTGAACACTGAAGCTTTCTTT
TRBD1	16	TRBV3-1	.	TRBJ2-3	CASSQRTGQNTDTQYF	TGTGCCAGCAGCCAACGAACGGGACAGAACACAGATACGCAGTATTTT
.	15	TRBV6-2/TRBV6-3	few	TRBJ2-4	CASLGGLLAKNIQYF	TGTGCCAGCTTGGGCGGACTACTAGCCAAAAACATTCAGTACTTC
TRBD1	15	TRBV12-3/TRBV12-4	few	TRBJ1-2	CASSRSGGQNYGYTF	TGTGCCAGCAGTCGATCAGGGGGCCAAAACTATGGCTACACCTTC
TRBD1	15	TRBV5-1	.	TRBJ1-1	CASSTWTGEGPEAFF	TGCGCCAGCAGCACCTGGACAGGGGAGGGGCCTGAAGCTTTCTTT
TRBD1	13	TRBV5-1	many	TRBJ2-7	CASSYRQGYEQYF	TGCGCCAGCAGCTATAGACAGGGGTACGAGCAGTACTTC
.	17	TRBV4-2	few	TRBJ1-5	CASSHPSKTYSNQPQHF	TGTGCCAGCAGCCATCCCTCAAAAACGTATAGCAATCAGCCCCAGCATTTT
.	12	TRBV2	.	TRBJ2-7	CASRPGSHEQYF	TGTGCCAGCAGGCCCGGCTCCCACGAGCAGTACTTC
.	13	TRBV7-9	.	TRBJ2-1	CASTGAPYNEQFF	TGTGCTTCTACGGGGGCCCCCTACAATGAGCAGTTCTTC
.	13	TRBV9	few	TRBJ2-2	CASSVGPPGELFF	TGTGCCAGCAGCGTAGGGCCACCCGGGGAGCTGTTTTTT
.	14	TRBV7-2	.	TRBJ2-7	CASSYGLLAYEQYF	TGTGCCAGCAGTTATGGACTCCTCGCCTACGAGCAGTACTTC
.	14	TRBV5-1	.	TRBJ2-5	CASSGGSDSETQYF	TGCGCCAGCAGCGGAGGCAGTGATTCGGAGACCCAGTACTTC
TRBD2	16	TRBV5-1	few	TRBJ2-5	CASSLQAGAHQETQYF	TGCGCCAGCAGCTTGCAAGCGGGGGCCCACCAAGAGACCCAGTACTTC
.	17	TRBV3-1	.	TRBJ2-7	CASSQGGLREGIYEQYF	TGTGCCAGCAGCCAAGGTGGTCTGCGTGAGGGTATTTACGAGCAGTACTTC
.	15	TRBV12-3/TRBV12-4	few	TRBJ2-1	CASSLAQLSDNEQFF	TGTGCCAGCAGTTTAGCGCAACTTAGCGACAATGAGCAGTTCTTC
.	14	TRBV3-1	.	TRBJ2-5	CASSQDGVLETQYF	TGTGCCAGCAGCCAAGACGGGGTCCTGGAGACCCAGTACTTC
.	13	TRBV29-1	few	TRBJ2-2	CSVSVSNTGELFF	TGCAGCGTCTCAGTATCGAACACCGGGGAGCTGTTTTTT
.	14	TRBV20-1	.	TRBJ1-4	CSARDQAGTEKLFF	TGCAGTGCTAGAGACCAGGCAGGGACCGAAAAACTGTTTTTT
TRBD2	14	TRBV19	few	TRBJ2-7	CASRNREASYEQYF	TGTGCCAGTAGGAACCGGGAGGCCTCCTACGAGCAGTACTTC
.	15	TRBV9	.	TRBJ2-5	CASSPYGGAAETQYF	TGTGCCAGCAGCCCTTACGGCGGGGCGGCAGAGACCCAGTACTTC
.	15	TRBV5-1	.	TRBJ1-4	CASRSRVQRFEKLFF	TGCGCCAGCAGATCCAGGGTTCAGCGTTTTGAAAAACTGTTTTTT
.	14	TRBV20-1	few	TRBJ2-1	CSARDYPSYNEQFF	TGCAGTGCTAGAGACTACCCCTCCTACAATGAGCAGTTCTTC
.	11	TRBV6-5	few	TRBJ1-2	CASRRGSSLSF	TGTGCCAGCAGACGGGGTTCGTCCCTCTCATTC
TRBD2	13	TRBV4-2	many	TRBJ2-5	CASSPRRGETQYF	TGTGCCAGCAGCCCCCGGCGGGGGGAGACCCAGTACTTC
.	15	TRBV7-8	.	TRBJ1-4	CASSLEGVVVEELFF	TGTGCCAGCAGCTTAGAGGGAGTTGTGGTGGAAGAACTGTTTTTT
TRBD2	15	TRBV6-6	.	TRBJ2-1	CASSYLAGWNNEQFF	TGTGCCAGCAGTTACTTAGCGGGCTGGAACAATGAGCAGTTCTTC